Reported below is one T cell receptor beta chain. The sample originates from a study of CD8+ T cells in alopecia areata. Whole-study context: Tofacitinib ran for 6 to 18 months before 6 months off drug.

Extracted RNA was reverse transcribed, and the resulting cDNA served as sequencing template. The repertoire was sequenced with immunoSEQ multiplex PCR; TCRdb's copy has only in-frame clones and lacks some. The sample lists roughly 75,000 clones; about three fifths were seen once. Trimming removed 0 bases from V and 3 bases from J, with 13 bases in between. CDR3 length: 15 residues. Germline V gene sequence: CDR1 SGDLS, CDR2 YYNGEE. This sequence was found in a human donor with alopecia areata. Sequenced here: CD8+ T cells sorted from blood, sampled at week 0. V is TRBV9 and J is TRBJ2-7; tentatively, D is TRBD2 (5 bases). The CDR3 sequence: CASSVGRGTNYEQYF. CDR3 DNA sequence: TGTGCCAGCAGCGTAGGCCGGGGAACCAACTACGAGCAGTACTTC.